This TCR beta chain was sequenced during a study of blood T cell repertoires in COVID-19. Study information: COVID-19 samples, acute and convalescent, were from the United States, Italy and Spain. T cells, B-cell-depleted T cells, or PBMCs supplied cDNA or gDNA.

The repertoire was sequenced with immunoSEQ multiplex PCR; TCRdb's copy has only in-frame clones and lacks some. There are over 200,000 clones in the sample; roughly four fifths occur only once, and 7.5% to 8% lies in the top ten. CDR3 size: 15 residues. Germline lookup yields CDR1 SGHVS and CDR2 FQNEAQ. The J segment lost 4 bases and the V segment lost 2 bases, leaving 7 bases of the junction unmatched. The sequenced material came from peripheral blood. This chain uses TRBV7-8 with TRBJ2-7; the match to TRBD2 covers 8 bases. The sequence was obtained from a woman aged 45-65 years with active or convalescent COVID-19. The CDR3: CASSLREGTSYEQYV. The CDR3 bases are TGTGCCAGCAGCTTACGTGAAGGGACTAGTTACGAGCAGTACGTC.